These 5 T cell receptor beta chains were sequenced from one sample in a study of cytomegalovirus exposure and HLA in healthy donors. This PCR relied on a set of 60 Vbeta primers and 13 Jbeta primers. The repertoire was sequenced with immunoSEQ multiplex PCR; TCRdb's copy has only in-frame clones and lacks some. This table has fewer than 200,000 clones, around three quarters appearing once. The sample was PBMCs. The receptors were sampled from a man in his forties in good health and CMV-seronegative.

This rearrangement joins TRBV5-8 to TRBJ1-3; D gene uncertain. This CDR3 region has 13 residues. The V end was cut by 0 bases, the J end by 4 bases, with 5 bases between. Germline V gives CDR1 SGHTS, CDR2 YDEGEE. The CDR3 sequence is CASSLGGGNTIYF. The CDR3 DNA reads TGTGCCAGCAGCTTGGGAGGAGGAAACACCATATATTTT.

This CDR3 is CASSATSNWETQYF. CDR3 DNA sequence: TGTGCCAGCAGTGCGACTAGTAATTGGGAGACCCAGTACTTC. This chain connects TRBV6-1 to TRBJ2-5, with D possibly being TRBD2 (6 bases). Germline assignment: CDR1 MNHNS and CDR2 SASEGT. The length of the CDR3 is 14 residues. The V end lost 4 bases, the J end lost 5 bases, and 14 bases lay between the germline ends.

The rearrangement links TRBV4-1 to TRBJ2-3, with 13 bases identical to TRBD2. CDR1 and CDR2 from the germline V gene are MGHRA and YSYEKL. V was clipped by 2 bases and J by 3 bases; unmatched bases: 2. The CDR3 sequence is 16 residues long. The CDR3 DNA follows: TGCGCCAGCAGCCAAACTAGCGGGGGGGGAACAGATACGCAGTATTTT. Its protein product is CASSQTSGGGTDTQYF.

The rearrangement links TRBV4-3 to TRBJ2-2; tentatively, D is TRBD2 (6 bases). The CDR3 has 18 amino acids. V was shortened by 0 bases and J by 2 bases, with 16 bases between the two germline ends. Germline V gives CDR1 LGHNA, CDR2 YSLEER. The CDR3, as DNA: TGCGCCAGCAGCCAAGACGTTTCTACAGCGGGTAACACCGGGGAGCTGTTTTTT. Translated: CASSQDVSTAGNTGELFF.

The table lists this clone with a few counts. The chain employs TRBV6-1 and TRBJ1-4; tentatively, D is TRBD1 (5 bases). There are 14 residues in the CDR3. The germline CDR1 and CDR2 sequences are MNHNS and SASEGT. V lost 3 bases, J lost 4 bases, and 9 bases lay in between. The CDR3 nucleotides are TGTGCCAGCAGTGATAGACAGTATAATGAAAAACTGTTTTTT. Protein: CASSDRQYNEKLFF.